The T cell receptor beta chain under discussion was sequenced for a study of cytomegalovirus exposure and HLA in healthy donors. As concerns this clone: Its antigen remains unidentified.

Study outcomes and limitations: Later analysis associated a missense DCLRE1C variant with TCR beta V- and J-gene trimming. Upon later analysis, TCR association rates were observed to vary by HLA locus, being highest for DRB1 and lowest for HLA-C. According to an earlier analysis, most TCR beta V segments yielded productive rearrangements about 87% or about 30% of the time. Exclusion applied to some V segments, including TRBV6-2 and TRBV6-3, as they were indistinguishable.

Vbeta (60) and Jbeta (13) primers were used in the PCR. This table comes from immunoSEQ multiplex PCR, and its TCRdb copy is limited to in-frame clones, with some not included. The data contain about 140,000 clones, about 75% of them singletons. J was trimmed by 0 bases and V by 6 bases; bases with no gene match: 4. Germline CDR1 reads MNHNS; CDR2 reads SASEGT. This CDR3 has 15 amino acids. The sequence derives from a man between 60 and 70 years old in good health and CMV-seronegative. The rearrangement joins TRBV6-1 to TRBJ2-3, with 9 bases aligning to TRBD2. Sequencing input: PBMCs. The CDR3 protein is CASSLAGHSTDTQYF. Written as DNA, the CDR3 is TGTGCCAGCAGCCTAGCGGGGCATAGCACAGATACGCAGTATTTT.